The 13 T cell receptor beta chains reported below all come from one sample, sequenced in a study of CD8+CD57+ T cells in acquired aplastic anemia. Genomic DNA templated the TCR beta VDJ and CDR3 profiling. TCRdb processed the reads anew with MiXCR; each CDR3 protein has one entry. The data contain over 250,000 distinct CDR3 sequences, about three fifths of them singletons. The authors sequenced patients whose flow cytometry had shown CD8+CD57+ cell expansion. The specimen was sorted CD4+, CD8+, or CD8+CD57+ T cells (not recorded which) from PBMCs. These receptors came from a human donor with aplastic anemia.

The chain has TRBV7-3 and TRBJ2-3; D unresolved. CDR1 and CDR2 from the germline V gene are SGHTA and FQGTGA. The CDR3 extends over 14 amino acids. The V end was cut by 6 bases, the J end by 5 bases, with 15 bases between. Here the CDR3 reads CASRPPLAGDTQYF. DNA for the CDR3: TGTGCCAGCAGACCTCCGCTGGCCGGAGATACGCAGTATTTT.

This clonotype was recorded a few times. The chain combines TRBV29-1 with TRBJ1-2; TRBD1 aligns across 8 bases. This CDR3 contains 12 residues. Germline V gives CDR1 SQVTM, CDR2 ANQGSEA. V gave up 7 bases and J gave up 7 bases; unmatched junction bases: 8. The CDR3 sequence is CSGRTGSAGYTF. CDR3 DNA sequence: TGCAGCGGACGGACAGGGAGCGCTGGCTACACCTTC.

This clonotype was observed at least ten times. V is TRBV5-5 and J is TRBJ2-7, with 10 bases matching TRBD1. The V segment lost 4 bases and the J segment 2 bases; nucleotides outside the gene matches: 6. CDR3 size: 15 residues. CDR1 is SGHKS, CDR2 YYEKEE, per germline (reference sequence). The CDR3 here is CASSPGQGSAYEQYF. For the CDR3, the DNA is TGTGCCAGCAGCCCGGGACAGGGGTCAGCCTACGAGCAGTACTTC.

This clonotype was seen at least ten times. CDR3 region: CAWSVSGQETQYF. CDR3 in DNA: TGTGCCTGGAGTGTAAGTGGGCAAGAGACCCAGTACTTC. This chain connects TRBV30 to TRBJ2-5; D gene ambiguous. Deletions cut 0 bases from V and 2 bases from J, with 7 bases between. CDR1 is GTSNPN, CDR2 SVGIG, per germline (reference sequence). The CDR3 has 13 amino acids.

This sequence joins TRBV29-1 and TRBJ1-6, with D unclear. Germline assignment: CDR1 SQVTM and CDR2 ANQGSEA. This CDR3 contains 12 residues. The CDR3 bases are TGCAGTGACGGCCCGGAGAATTCACCCCTCCACTTT. Its protein product is CSDGPENSPLHF.

The chain is built from TRBV11-2 and TRBJ2-5, with 9 bases identical to TRBD1. CDR1 and CDR2 (germline): SGHAT, FQNNGV. V gave up 4 bases and J gave up 5 bases; unmatched junction bases: 8. This CDR3 region has 15 residues. The CDR3 nucleotides read TGTGCCAGCAGCTCGGGACAGGGTGGATGGGAGACCCAGTACTTC. It is translated as CASSSGQGGWETQYF.

This rearrangement joins TRBV7-6 to TRBJ2-5, with a tentative D call TRBD1 (5 bases). CDR3 size: 14 residues. CDR1 is SGHVS and CDR2 is FNYEAQ in the germline V gene. The V gene lost 1 base and the J gene lost 4 bases, with 10 bases spanning the gap. The CDR3 bases are TGTGCCAGCAGCTTAGTTTGGGGCATAGAGACCCAGTACTTC. It is translated as CASSLVWGIETQYF.

This clonotype was seen ten or more times. V is TRBV3-1 and J is TRBJ2-7; TRBD1 matches at 9 bases. This CDR3 is 15 amino acids long. Germline V gives CDR1 LGHDT, CDR2 YNNKEL (reference sequence). J was trimmed by 5 bases and V by 3 bases; bases with no gene match: 8. DNA for the CDR3: TGTGCCAGCAGCCATTACAGGGACAGGGTTAACGAGCAGTACTTC. This encodes CASSHYRDRVNEQYF.

This clonotype was seen repeatedly, ten times or more. The chain carries TRBV27 and TRBJ1-6; TRBD1 aligns across 7 bases. The CDR3 sequence is 18 residues long. V was pared by 5 bases and J by 10 bases, with 20 bases of the junction left unmatched. Germline V gene lookup returns CDR1 MNHEY and CDR2 SMNVEV (reference sequence). In nucleotides, the CDR3 is TGTGCCAGCAGTACAACGGCTAGCGGGACAGTAGGGAGGTCACCCCTCCACTTT. Amino acid sequence: CASSTTASGTVGRSPLHF.

To note about this clonotype: A junction boundary mismatches the germline segment, possibly from a read error. The V gene is TRBV14, the J gene TRBJ2-6; TRBD1 or TRBD2 may be the D gene (6 bases each). CDR3 length: 17 residues. Germline V gives CDR1 SGHDN, CDR2 FVKESK. DNA for the CDR3: TGTGCCAGCACCAACGGGGGCATGGGAGCTGGGGCCAACGCCCTGACTTTC. Its translation: CASTNGGMGAGANALTF.

This clonotype occurred many times. The rearrangement links TRBV7-9 to TRBJ1-4; D remains unclear. Trimming stripped 3 bases from V and 8 bases from J, with 22 bases between. The CDR3 has 17 residues. Germline-derived CDR1 and CDR2 are SEHNR and FQNEAQ (reference sequence). The CDR3 nucleotides read TGTGCCAGCAGCTTTCCTCTGCTTCACCGTCGAGCCGAAAAACTGTTTTTT. It yields the protein CASSFPLLHRRAEKLFF.

V usage is TRBV7-9 and J usage is TRBJ2-7; D gene uncertain. The germline CDR1 and CDR2 sequences are SEHNR and FQNEAQ (reference sequence). This CDR3 is built from 13 residues. Trimming shortened V by 0 bases and J by 6 bases, and 9 bases separated the two germline ends. The CDR3 nucleotides are TGTGCCAGCAGCTTAGCGCTGGGATCCGAGCAGTACTTC. Its protein product is CASSLALGSEQYF. The variable domain in full, with the rest retrieved from reference TRBV7-9 and TRBJ2-7, is DTGVSQNPRHKITKRGQNVTFRCDPISEHNRLYWYRQTLGQGPEFLTYFQNEAQLEKSRLLSDRFSAERPKGSFSTLEIQRTEQGDSAMYLCASSLALGSEQYFGPGTRLTVT.

The rearrangement joins TRBV7-9 to TRBJ2-7; TRBD1 might be the D (6 bases). The germline V gene has CDR1 SEHNR and CDR2 FQNEAQ (reference sequence). The CDR3 extends over 14 amino acids. V lost 4 bases to trimming and J lost 3 bases, with 13 bases between them. The CDR3 spells CASSSAQGLYEQYF. The CDR3 coding sequence is TGTGCCAGCAGCTCGGCGCAGGGGCTCTACGAGCAGTACTTC.